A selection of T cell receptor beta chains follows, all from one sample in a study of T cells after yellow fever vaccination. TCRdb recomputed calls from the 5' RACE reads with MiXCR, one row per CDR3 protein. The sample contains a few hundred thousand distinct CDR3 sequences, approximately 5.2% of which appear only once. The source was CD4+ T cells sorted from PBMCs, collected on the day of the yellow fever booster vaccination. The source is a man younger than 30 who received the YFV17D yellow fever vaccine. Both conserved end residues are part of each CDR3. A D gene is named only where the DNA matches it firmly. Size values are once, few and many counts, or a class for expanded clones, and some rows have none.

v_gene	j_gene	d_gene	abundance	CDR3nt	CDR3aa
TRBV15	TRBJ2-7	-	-	TGTGCCACCAGGGAGGCGGGTTTACACGAGCAGTACTTC	CATREAGLHEQYF
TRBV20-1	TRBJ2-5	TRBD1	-	TGCAGTGCCACTGACAGGGGGTATTCGAGAGAGACCCAGTACTTC	CSATDRGYSRETQYF
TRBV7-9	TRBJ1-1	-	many	TGTGCCAGCAGTTATGGGCCGGGACGGCGCATGAACACTGAAGCTTTCTTT	CASSYGPGRRMNTEAFF
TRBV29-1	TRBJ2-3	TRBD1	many	TGCAGCGTTGCCCCGACAGGGGATATCACAGATACGCAGTATTTT	CSVAPTGDITDTQYF
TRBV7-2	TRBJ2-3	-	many	TGTGCCAGCAGCTTATATTTTAGCACAGATACGCAGTATTTT	CASSLYFSTDTQYF
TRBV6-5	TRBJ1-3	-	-	TGTGCCAGCAGGTCGGTGAGCTCTGGAAACACCATATATTTT	CASRSVSSGNTIYF
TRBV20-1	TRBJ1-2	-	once	TGCAGTGCTAGAAATGGGGGATCGGGGGCCGGCTATGGCTACACCTTC	CSARNGGSGAGYGYTF
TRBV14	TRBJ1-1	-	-	TGTGCCAGCAGCCACGACGAGAACACTGAAGCTTTCTTT	CASSHDENTEAFF
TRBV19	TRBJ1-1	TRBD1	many	TGTGCCAGTAGGAGACAGGGGATGAACACTGAAGCTTTCTTT	CASRRQGMNTEAFF
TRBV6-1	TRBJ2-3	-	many	TGTGCCAGCAGTGAAGAGCATACAGATACGCAGTATTTT	CASSEEHTDTQYF
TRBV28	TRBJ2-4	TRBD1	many	TGTGCCAGCAGTTTTGGGGACAGGGTTCACATTCAGTACTTC	CASSFGDRVHIQYF
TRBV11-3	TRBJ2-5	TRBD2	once	TGTGCCAGCAGCTTAGGGATACTAGCGGGGGGTACGCAAGAGACCCAGTACTTC	CASSLGILAGGTQETQYF
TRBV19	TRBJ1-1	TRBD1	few	TGTGCCAGTAGTGTCGGGACAGGGGGCGACAACACTGAAGCTTTCTTT	CASSVGTGGDNTEAFF
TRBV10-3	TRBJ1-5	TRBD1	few	TGTGCCGTAGGGACAGGGGGCAATCAGCCCCAGCATTTT	CAVGTGGNQPQHF
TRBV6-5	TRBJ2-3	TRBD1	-	TGTGCCAGCAGCCCAAGGGACAGGGGGTCAGATACGCAGTATTTT	CASSPRDRGSDTQYF
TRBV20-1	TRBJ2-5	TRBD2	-	TGCAGTGCTGTCGGACTAGCGGGTTTTTACCAAGAGACCCAGTACTTC	CSAVGLAGFYQETQYF
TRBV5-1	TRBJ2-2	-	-	TGCGCCAGCAGCTTGGAAGGGGCCCGCACCGGGGAGCTGTTTTTT	CASSLEGARTGELFF
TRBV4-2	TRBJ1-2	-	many	TGTGCCAGCAGCCAAGATAATCGGTCTGGCTACACCTTC	CASSQDNRSGYTF
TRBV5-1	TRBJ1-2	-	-	TGCGCCAGCAGCCAAGGGTGGGTGGCTAACTATGGCTACACCTTC	CASSQGWVANYGYTF
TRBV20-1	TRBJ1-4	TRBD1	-	TGCAGTGCGCGTAGGCCGACAGGGAATGAAAAACTGTTTTTT	CSARRPTGNEKLFF
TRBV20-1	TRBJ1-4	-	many	TGCAGTGCTAGAGGGGTCAGCCACAATGAAAAACTGTTTTTT	CSARGVSHNEKLFF
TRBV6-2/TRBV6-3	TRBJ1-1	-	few	TGTGCCAGCAGTTTAAAGGACACTGAAGCTTTCTTT	CASSLKDTEAFF
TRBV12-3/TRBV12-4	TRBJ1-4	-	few	TGTGCCAGCAACATTGCAACTAATGAAAAACTGTTTTTT	CASNIATNEKLFF
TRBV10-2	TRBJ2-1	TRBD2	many	TGCGCCAGCAGGGAGGAGGCGGGGGACTACAATGAGCAGTTCTTC	CASREEAGDYNEQFF
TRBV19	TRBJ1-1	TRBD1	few	TGTGCCAGTAGCCTCCGGGACAGGGGATTGGGCACTGAAGCTTTCTTT	CASSLRDRGLGTEAFF
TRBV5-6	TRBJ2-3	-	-	TGTGCCAGCAGCTTGAGGTATCGTGATACGCAGTATTTT	CASSLRYRDTQYF
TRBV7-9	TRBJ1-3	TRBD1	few	TGTGCCAGCAGCCTACGGAGGACAGGGAACCGGGAGGCTGGAAACACCATATATTTT	CASSLRRTGNREAGNTIYF
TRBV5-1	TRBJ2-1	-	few	TGCGCCAGCAGCGATCCGGGACACACCTACAATGAGCAGTTCTTC	CASSDPGHTYNEQFF
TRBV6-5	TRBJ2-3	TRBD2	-	TGTGCCAGCAGTTACCCGAGCGGGGGCACAGATACGCAGTATTTT	CASSYPSGGTDTQYF
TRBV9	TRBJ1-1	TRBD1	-	TGTGCCAGCAGCGCCGGACAGGGGAACACTGAAGCTTTCTTT	CASSAGQGNTEAFF
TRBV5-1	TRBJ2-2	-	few	TGCGCCAGCAGCTCCTCGGGAACGAACACCGGGGAGCTGTTTTTT	CASSSSGTNTGELFF
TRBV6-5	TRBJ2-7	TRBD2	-	TGTGCCAGCAGCCCGGGACTAGCGGGGGGACCTAGCTCCTACGAGCAGTACTTC	CASSPGLAGGPSSYEQYF
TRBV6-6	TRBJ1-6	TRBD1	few	TGTGCCAGCAGCCACCCTCGACAGGGCCATAATTCACCCCTCCACTTT	CASSHPRQGHNSPLHF
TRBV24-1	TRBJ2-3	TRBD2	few	TGTGCCACCAGTGATCCTAGCGGGGGCACAGATACGCAGTATTTT	CATSDPSGGTDTQYF
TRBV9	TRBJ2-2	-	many	TGTGCCAGCAGCGTAGTCGGCGGGGAGCTGTTTTTT	CASSVVGGELFF
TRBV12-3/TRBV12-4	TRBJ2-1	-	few	TGTGCCAGCAGTGCCGAAGGAAATGAGCAGTTCTTC	CASSAEGNEQFF
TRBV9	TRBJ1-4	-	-	TGTGCCAGCAGTCAGGGGAATAATGAAAAACTGTTTTTT	CASSQGNNEKLFF
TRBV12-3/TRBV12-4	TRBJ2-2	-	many	TGTGCCAGCAGTTTGAGGACCGGGGAGCTGTTTTTT	CASSLRTGELFF
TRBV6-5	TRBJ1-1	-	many	TGTGCCAGCAGTTGGGCTAGTTTGGGAGGAACTGAAGCTTTCTTT	CASSWASLGGTEAFF
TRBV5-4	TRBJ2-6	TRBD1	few	TGTGCCAGCAGCTGGAAGACAGGGACCGGGGCCAACGTCCTGACTTTC	CASSWKTGTGANVLTF
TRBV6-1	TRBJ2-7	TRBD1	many	TGTGCCAGCACCCCGGTGGGACAGCTAAGCTCCTACGAGCAGTACTTC	CASTPVGQLSSYEQYF
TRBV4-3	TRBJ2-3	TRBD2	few	TGCGCCAGCAGCCAACTCGGGGGGGCCGGAGGAGCAGATACGCAGTATTTT	CASSQLGGAGGADTQYF
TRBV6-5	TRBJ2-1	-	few	TGTGCCAGCAGCCCCCGGGGGTGGAATGAGCAGTTCTTC	CASSPRGWNEQFF
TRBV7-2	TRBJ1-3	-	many	TGTGCCAGCAGCTCTACCAGGGGATCTCTTTTCTCTGGAAACACCATATATTTT	CASSSTRGSLFSGNTIYF
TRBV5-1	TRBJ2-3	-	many	TGCGCCAGCAGCATAAGACAGTCCCCTAGCACAGATACGCAGTATTTT	CASSIRQSPSTDTQYF
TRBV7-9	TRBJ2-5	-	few	TGTGCCAGCAGCTTCCTGGTCGGAATGGGCCAAGAGACCCAGTACTTC	CASSFLVGMGQETQYF
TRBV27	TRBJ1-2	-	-	TGTGCCAGCAGGCCCAGACGGTTTACTAACTATGGCTACACCTTC	CASRPRRFTNYGYTF
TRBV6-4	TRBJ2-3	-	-	TGTGCCAGCAGTTGGCGGGGGCAGGGCACAGATACGCAGTATTTT	CASSWRGQGTDTQYF
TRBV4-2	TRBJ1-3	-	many	TGTGCCAGCAGCGCCCGACGCTGGAATAACTCTGGAAACACCATATATTTT	CASSARRWNNSGNTIYF
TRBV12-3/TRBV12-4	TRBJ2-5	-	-	TGTGCCAGCAGTTTTCCGAGCGGAGAGACCCAGTACTTC	CASSFPSGETQYF
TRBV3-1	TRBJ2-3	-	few	TGTGCCAGCAGTCAAGGGGTCGGGGGTGATACGCAGTATTTT	CASSQGVGGDTQYF
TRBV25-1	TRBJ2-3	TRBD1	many	TGTGCCAGCACGACAGGGGGTACAGATACGCAGTATTTT	CASTTGGTDTQYF
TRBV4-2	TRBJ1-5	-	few	TGTGCCAGCAGCCAAGATGGCCAACCCGGGCAGCCCCAGCATTTT	CASSQDGQPGQPQHF
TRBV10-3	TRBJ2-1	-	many	TGTGCCATCAGTGAGTCAGAGCCGGATTACAATGAGCAGTTCTTC	CAISESEPDYNEQFF
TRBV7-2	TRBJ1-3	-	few	TGTGCCAGCAGCTTAGGGAGGGCTGGAAACACCATATATTTT	CASSLGRAGNTIYF
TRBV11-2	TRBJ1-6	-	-	TGTGCCAGCAGCTTAGCCGGGACGCCCGCTCTCCACTTT	CASSLAGTPALHF
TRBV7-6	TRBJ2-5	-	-	TGTGCCAGCAGCTTGGTAATAGGTAGCGGCCCTGCGGCCCAGTACTTC	CASSLVIGSGPAAQYF